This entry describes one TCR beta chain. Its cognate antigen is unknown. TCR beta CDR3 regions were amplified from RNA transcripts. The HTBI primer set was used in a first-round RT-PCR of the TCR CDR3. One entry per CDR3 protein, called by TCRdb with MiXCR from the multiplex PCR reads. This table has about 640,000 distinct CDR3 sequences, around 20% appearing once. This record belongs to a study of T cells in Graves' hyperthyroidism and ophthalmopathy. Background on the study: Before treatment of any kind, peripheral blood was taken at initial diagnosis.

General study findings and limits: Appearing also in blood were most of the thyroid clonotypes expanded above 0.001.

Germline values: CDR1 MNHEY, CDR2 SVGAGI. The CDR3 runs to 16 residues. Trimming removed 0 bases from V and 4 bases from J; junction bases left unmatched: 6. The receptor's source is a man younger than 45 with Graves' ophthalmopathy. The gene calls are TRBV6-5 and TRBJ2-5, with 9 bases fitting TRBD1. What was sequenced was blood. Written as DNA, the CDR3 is TGTGCCAGCAGTTACTCTACGCGACAGGGGGGAGAGACCCAGTACTTC. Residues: CASSYSTRQGGETQYF.